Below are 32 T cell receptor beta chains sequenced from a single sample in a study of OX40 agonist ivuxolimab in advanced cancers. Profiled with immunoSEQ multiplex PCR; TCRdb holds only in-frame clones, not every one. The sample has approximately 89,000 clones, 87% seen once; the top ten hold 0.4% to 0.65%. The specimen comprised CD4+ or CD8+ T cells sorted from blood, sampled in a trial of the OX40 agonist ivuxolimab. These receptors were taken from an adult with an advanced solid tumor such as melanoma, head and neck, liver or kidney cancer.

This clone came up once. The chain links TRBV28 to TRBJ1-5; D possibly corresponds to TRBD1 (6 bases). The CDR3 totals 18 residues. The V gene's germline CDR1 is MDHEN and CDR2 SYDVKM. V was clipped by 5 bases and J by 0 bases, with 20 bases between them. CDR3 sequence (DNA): TGTGCCAGCAGTCCTGGGGGCCGACAGAGATATAGCAATCAGCCCCAGCATTTT. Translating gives CASSPGGRQRYSNQPQHF.

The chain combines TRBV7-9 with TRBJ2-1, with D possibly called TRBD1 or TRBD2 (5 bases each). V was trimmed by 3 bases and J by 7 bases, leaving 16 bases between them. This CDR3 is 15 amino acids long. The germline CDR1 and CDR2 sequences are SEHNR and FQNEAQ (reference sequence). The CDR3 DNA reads TGTGCCAGCAGCTTTAGGGGACCCACCGGGAATGAGCAGTTCTTC. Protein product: CASSFRGPTGNEQFF.

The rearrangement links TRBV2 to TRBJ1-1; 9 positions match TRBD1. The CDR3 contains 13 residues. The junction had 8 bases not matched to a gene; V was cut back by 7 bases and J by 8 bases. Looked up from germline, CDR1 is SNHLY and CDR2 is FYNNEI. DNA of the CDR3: TGTGCCAGCAAAGAACAGGGGGCCGGGGAAGCTTTCTTT. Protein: CASKEQGAGEAFF.

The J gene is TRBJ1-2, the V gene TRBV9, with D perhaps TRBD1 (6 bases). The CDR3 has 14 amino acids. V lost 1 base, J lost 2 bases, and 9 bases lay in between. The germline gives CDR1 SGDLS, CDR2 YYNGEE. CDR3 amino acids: CASSVQQGNYGYTF. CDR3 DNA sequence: TGTGCCAGCAGCGTACAACAGGGAAACTATGGCTACACCTTC.

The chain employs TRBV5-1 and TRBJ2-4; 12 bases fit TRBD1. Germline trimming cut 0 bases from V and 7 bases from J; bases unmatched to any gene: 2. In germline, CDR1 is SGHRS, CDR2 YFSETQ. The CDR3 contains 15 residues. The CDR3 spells CASSLVGTGGNIQYF. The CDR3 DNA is TGCGCCAGCAGCTTGGTAGGGACAGGGGGCAACATTCAGTACTTC.

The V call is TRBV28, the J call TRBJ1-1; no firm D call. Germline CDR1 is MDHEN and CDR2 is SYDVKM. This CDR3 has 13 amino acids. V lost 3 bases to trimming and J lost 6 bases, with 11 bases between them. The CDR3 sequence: CASSLIGRAEAFF. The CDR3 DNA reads TGTGCCAGCAGTTTGATCGGTCGAGCTGAAGCTTTCTTT.

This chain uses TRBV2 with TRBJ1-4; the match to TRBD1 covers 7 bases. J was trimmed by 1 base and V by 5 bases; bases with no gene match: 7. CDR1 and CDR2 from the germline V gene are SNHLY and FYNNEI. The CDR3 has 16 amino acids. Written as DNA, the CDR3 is TGTGCCAGCAGTAGACAGGGCTGGGGAACTAATGAAAAACTGTTTTTT. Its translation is CASSRQGWGTNEKLFF.

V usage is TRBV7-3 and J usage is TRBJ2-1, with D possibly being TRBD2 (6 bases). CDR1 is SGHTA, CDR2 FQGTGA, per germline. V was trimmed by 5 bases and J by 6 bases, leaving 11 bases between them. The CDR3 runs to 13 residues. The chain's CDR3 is CASSNRDSNEQFF. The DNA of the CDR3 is TGTGCCAGCAGCAACCGGGACTCCAATGAGCAGTTCTTC. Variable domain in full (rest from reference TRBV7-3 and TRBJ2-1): GAGVSQTPSNKVTEKGKYVELRCDPISGHTALYWYRQSLGQGPEFLIYFQGTGAADDSGLPNDRFFAVRPEGSVSTLKIQRTERGDSAVYLCASSNRDSNEQFFGPGTRLTVL.

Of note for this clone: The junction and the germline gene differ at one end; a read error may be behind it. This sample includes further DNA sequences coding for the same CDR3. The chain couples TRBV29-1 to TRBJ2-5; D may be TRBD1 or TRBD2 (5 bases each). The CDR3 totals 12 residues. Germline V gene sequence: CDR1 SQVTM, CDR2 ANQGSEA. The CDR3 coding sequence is TGCAGCGTTGGAAATGGGGGAGAGACTCAGTACTTC. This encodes CSVGNGGETQYF.

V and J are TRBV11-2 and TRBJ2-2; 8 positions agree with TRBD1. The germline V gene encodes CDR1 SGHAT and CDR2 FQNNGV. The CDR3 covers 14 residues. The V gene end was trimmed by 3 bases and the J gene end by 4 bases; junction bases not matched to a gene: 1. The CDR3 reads CASSFGQGTGELFF. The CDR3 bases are TGTGCCAGCAGCTTTGGACAGGGCACCGGGGAGCTGTTTTTT.

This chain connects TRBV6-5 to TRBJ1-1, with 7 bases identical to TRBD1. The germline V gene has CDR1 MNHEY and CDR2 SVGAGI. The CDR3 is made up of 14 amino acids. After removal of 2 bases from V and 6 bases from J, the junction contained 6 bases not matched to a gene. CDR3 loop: CASSYTDRVPEAFF. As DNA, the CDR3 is TGTGCCAGCAGTTACACCGACAGGGTGCCTGAAGCTTTCTTT.

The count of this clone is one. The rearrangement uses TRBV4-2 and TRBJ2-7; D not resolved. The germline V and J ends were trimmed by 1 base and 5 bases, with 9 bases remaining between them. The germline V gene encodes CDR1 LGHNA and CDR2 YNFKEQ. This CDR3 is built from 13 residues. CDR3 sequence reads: CASSQGSTDEQYF. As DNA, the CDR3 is TGTGCCAGCAGCCAAGGTTCTACGGACGAGCAGTACTTC.

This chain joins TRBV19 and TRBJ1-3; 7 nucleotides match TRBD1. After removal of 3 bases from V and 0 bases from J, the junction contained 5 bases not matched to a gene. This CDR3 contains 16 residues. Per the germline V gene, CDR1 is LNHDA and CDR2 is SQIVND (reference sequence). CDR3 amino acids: CASSIPGGDSGNTIYF. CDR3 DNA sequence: TGTGCCAGTAGTATTCCAGGGGGGGACTCTGGAAACACCATATATTTT.

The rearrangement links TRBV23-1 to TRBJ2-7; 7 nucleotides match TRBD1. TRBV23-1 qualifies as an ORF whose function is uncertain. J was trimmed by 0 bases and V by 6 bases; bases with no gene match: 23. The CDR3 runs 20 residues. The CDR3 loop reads CASSPGHRTGLYGSSYEQYF. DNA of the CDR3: TGCGCCAGCAGCCCGGGACACAGGACAGGATTATATGGGAGCTCCTACGAGCAGTACTTC.

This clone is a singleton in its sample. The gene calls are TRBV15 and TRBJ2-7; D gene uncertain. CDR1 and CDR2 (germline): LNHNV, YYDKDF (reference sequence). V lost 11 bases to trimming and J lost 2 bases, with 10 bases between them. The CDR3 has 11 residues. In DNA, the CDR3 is TGTGCCGTGATCAACCCCTACGAGCAGTACTTC. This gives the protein CAVINPYEQYF.

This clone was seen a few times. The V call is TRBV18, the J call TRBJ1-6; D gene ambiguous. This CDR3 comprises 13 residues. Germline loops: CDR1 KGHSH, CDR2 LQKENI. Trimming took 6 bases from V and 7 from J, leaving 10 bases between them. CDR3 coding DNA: TGTGCCAGCTCCCTTGGAATAAATTCACCCCTCCACTTT. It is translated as CASSLGINSPLHF. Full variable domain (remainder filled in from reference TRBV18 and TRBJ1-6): NAGVMQNPRHLVRRRGQEARLRCSPMKGHSHVYWYRQLPEEGLKFMVYLQKENIIDESGMPKERFSAEFPKEGPSILRIQQVVRGDSAAYFCASSLGINSPLHFGNGTRLTVT.

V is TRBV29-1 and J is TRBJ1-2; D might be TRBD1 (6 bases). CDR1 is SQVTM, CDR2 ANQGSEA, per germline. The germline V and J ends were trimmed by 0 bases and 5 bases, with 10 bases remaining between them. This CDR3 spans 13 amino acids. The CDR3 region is CSVEDQRGYGYTF. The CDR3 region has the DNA TGCAGCGTTGAAGATCAAAGGGGGTATGGCTACACCTTC.

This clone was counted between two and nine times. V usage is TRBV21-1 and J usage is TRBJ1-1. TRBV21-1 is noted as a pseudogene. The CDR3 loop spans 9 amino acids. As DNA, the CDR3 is TGTGCCAGCAGCACCCTTCTCGGCTTT. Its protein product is CASSTLLGF.

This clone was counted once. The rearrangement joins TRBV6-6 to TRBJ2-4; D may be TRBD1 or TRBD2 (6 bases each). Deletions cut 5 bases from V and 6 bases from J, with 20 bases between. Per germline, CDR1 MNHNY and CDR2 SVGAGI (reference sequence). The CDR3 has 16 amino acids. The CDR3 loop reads CASSVQVEGVLNIQYF. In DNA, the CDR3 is TGTGCCAGCAGTGTCCAAGTGGAGGGGGTTTTAAACATTCAGTACTTC.

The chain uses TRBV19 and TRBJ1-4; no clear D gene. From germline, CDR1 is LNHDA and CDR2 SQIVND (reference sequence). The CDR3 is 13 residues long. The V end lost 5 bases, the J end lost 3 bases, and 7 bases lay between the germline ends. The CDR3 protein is CASSFRANEKLFF. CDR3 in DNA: TGTGCCAGTAGTTTTAGGGCTAATGAAAAACTGTTTTTT.

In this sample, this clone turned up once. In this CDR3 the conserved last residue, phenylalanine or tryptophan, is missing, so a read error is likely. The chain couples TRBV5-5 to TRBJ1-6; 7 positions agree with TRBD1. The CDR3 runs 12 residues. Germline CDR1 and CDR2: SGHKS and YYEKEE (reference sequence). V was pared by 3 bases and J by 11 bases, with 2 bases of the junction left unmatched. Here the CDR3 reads CASSSTGAPLHL. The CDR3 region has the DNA TGTGCCAGCAGCTCTACAGGGGCACCCCTCCACCTT.

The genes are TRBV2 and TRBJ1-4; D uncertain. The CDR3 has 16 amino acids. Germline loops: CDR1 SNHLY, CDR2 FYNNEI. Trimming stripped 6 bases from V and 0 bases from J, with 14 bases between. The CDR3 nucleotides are TGTGCCAGCAGAGGATCACCGAGGACAACTAATGAAAAACTGTTTTTT. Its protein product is CASRGSPRTTNEKLFF.

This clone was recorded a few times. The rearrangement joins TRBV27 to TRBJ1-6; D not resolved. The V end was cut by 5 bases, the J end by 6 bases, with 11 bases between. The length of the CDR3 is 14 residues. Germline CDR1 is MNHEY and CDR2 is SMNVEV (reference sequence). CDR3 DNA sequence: TGTGCCAGCAGTCTATGGACGGGTAATTCACCCCTCCACTTT. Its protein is CASSLWTGNSPLHF.

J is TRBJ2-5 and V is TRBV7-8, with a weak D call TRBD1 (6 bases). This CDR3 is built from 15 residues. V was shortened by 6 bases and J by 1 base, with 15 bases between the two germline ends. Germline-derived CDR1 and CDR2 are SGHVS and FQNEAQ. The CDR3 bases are TGTGCCAGCAGTCGAAAAAGGGGGACCCAAGAGACCCAGTACTTC. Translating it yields CASSRKRGTQETQYF.

In DNA, the CDR3 is TGTGCCAGCAGTACTCCCCCCGGGACCAACAACGAGCAGTACTTC. This sequence encodes CASSTPPGTNNEQYF. The chain joins TRBV2 to TRBJ2-7; D is tentatively TRBD1 or TRBD2 (5 bases each). The V end lost 5 bases, the J end lost 5 bases, and 19 bases lay between the germline ends. This CDR3 is 15 amino acids long. Germline V lookup: CDR1 SNHLY, CDR2 FYNNEI.

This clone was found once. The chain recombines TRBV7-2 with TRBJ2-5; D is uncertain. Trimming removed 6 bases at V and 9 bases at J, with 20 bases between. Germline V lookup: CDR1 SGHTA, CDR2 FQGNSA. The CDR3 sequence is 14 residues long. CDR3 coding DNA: TGTGCCAGCAGTCGGTATTGGGATGATATGGCCCAGTACTTC. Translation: CASSRYWDDMAQYF.

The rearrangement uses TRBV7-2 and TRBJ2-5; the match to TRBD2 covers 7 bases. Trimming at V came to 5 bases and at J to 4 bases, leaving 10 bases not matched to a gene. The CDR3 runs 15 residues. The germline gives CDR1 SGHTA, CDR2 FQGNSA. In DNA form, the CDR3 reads TGTGCCAGCAGCGGGGGGGACTACCCATCAGAGACCCAGTACTTC. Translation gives CASSGGDYPSETQYF.

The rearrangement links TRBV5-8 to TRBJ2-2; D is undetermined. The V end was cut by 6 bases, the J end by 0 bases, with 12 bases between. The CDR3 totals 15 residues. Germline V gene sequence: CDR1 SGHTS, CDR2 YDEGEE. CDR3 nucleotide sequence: TGTGCCAGCACCGTGGGGTTCTCGAACACCGGGGAGCTGTTTTTT. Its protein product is CASTVGFSNTGELFF.

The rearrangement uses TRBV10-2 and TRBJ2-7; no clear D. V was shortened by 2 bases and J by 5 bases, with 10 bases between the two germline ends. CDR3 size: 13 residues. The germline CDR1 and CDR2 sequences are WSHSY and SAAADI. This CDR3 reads CASSEDGLDEQYF. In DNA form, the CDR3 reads TGCGCCAGCAGTGAGGACGGTCTCGACGAGCAGTACTTC.

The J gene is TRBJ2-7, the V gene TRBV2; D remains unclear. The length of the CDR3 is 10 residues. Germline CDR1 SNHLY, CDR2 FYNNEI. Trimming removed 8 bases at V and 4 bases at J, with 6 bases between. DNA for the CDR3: TGTGCCAGCGGAAAGTACGAGCAGTACTTC. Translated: CASGKYEQYF.

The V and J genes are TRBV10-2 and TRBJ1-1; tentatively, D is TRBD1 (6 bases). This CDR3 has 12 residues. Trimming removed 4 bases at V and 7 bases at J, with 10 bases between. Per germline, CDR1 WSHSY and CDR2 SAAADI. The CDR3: CASSGGQSEAFF. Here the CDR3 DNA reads TGCGCCAGCAGTGGGGGGCAGAGTGAAGCTTTCTTT.

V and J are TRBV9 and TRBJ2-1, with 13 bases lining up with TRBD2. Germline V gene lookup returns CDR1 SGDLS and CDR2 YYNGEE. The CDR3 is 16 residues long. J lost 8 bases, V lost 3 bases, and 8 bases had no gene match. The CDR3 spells CASSAFEGTSGDEQFF. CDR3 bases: TGTGCCAGCAGCGCCTTCGAGGGGACTAGCGGGGATGAGCAGTTCTTC.